This entry concerns a single TCR beta chain. Only in-frame clones appear in the TCRdb table, and some are missing; sequencing was by immunoSEQ multiplex PCR. The sample gives roughly 120,000 clones, roughly 80% of which show up once; around 8% is in the top ten. The data were taken from a study of blood T cell repertoires in COVID-19. From germline, CDR1 is SGHRS and CDR2 YFSETQ. V lost 5 bases and J lost 0, with 12 bases in between. This CDR3 spans 16 amino acids. V gene TRBV5-1 combines with J gene TRBJ1-6; D remains ambiguous. The sequencing input was peripheral blood. This sequence originates from a man aged 65 to 79 with acute or convalescent COVID-19. The CDR3 nucleotides are TGCGCCAGCAGAGCAGGCCCGAGCTCCTATAATTCACCCCTCCACTTT. It specifies CASRAGPSSYNSPLHF.